The clone carrying this T cell receptor (beta chain) was counted ten times or more. Building the TCR beta libraries relied on iRepertoire HTBI primers, and CDR3 regions underwent Arm-PCR. Under the authors' procedure: In the combined samples, roughly 60 TRBV and some 14 TRBJ segments were identified. TCRdb re-called the multiplex PCR reads with MiXCR, one entry per CDR3 protein. In this record, the V and J calls reflect TCRdb's handling and not the investigators' own analysis. The profile covers roughly 420,000 distinct CDR3 sequences, with about 17% appearing a single time and about 10% taken by the ten largest. The sample comes from a study of regulatory T cells in long-lasting Graves disease. Noted time point: newly diagnosed GD, antithyroid drugs for less than 3 months. PBMC RNA served as the TCR library source. These data were likewise used in another study, on T cells in Graves' hyperthyroidism and ophthalmopathy. As that study records: The study used the HTBI primer set for a first-round RT-PCR of the TCR CDR3.

Material: peripheral blood mononuclear cells (PBMCs), obtained at new diagnosis, from a patient treated with antithyroid drugs. This receptor was obtained from a woman aged 30 to 39 with Graves disease.

Written as DNA, the CDR3 is TGTGCCAGCACCGAGCAAGGGACAGCGACTACCTCCTACGAGCAGTACTTC. Translated, it gives CASTEQGTATTSYEQYF. The gene calls are TRBV2 and TRBJ2-7, with 7 positions matching TRBD1. J lost 0 bases, V lost 7 bases, and 15 bases had no gene match. Germline lookup yields CDR1 SNHLY and CDR2 FYNNEI. The CDR3 runs to 17 residues.